The 2 T cell receptor beta chains below were found in one sample sequenced in a study of cytomegalovirus exposure and HLA in healthy donors. PCR involved 60 Vbeta and 13 Jbeta primers. Data came from immunoSEQ multiplex PCR; TCRdb stores just in-frame clones and leaves some out. The sample shows 100,000 or so clones, over 75% of them seen only once. Sequenced material: PBMCs. Source of these receptors: a man younger than 40 in good health and CMV-seropositive.

CDR3 in DNA: TGTGCCAGCAGTGGGCCGGGGGGCCACGAGACCCAGTACTTC. It specifies CASSGPGGHETQYF. The rearrangement uses TRBV7-9 and TRBJ2-5, with D possibly being TRBD2 (7 bases). V shed 6 bases and J shed 5 bases, with 16 bases lying between them. The length of the CDR3 is 14 residues. Germline V lookup: CDR1 SEHNR, CDR2 FQNEAQ (reference sequence).

This clone has more than one count but fewer than ten. J is TRBJ1-5 and V is TRBV6-1; D is unresolved. Trimming took off 5 bases at V and 4 bases at J, with 3 bases between the two ends. CDR1 is MNHNS, CDR2 SASEGT, per germline. The CDR3 is 11 amino acids. The CDR3 loop is CASSSNQPQHF. CDR3 DNA sequence: TGTGCCAGCAGTTCAAATCAGCCCCAGCATTTT.